The following is a TCR beta chain sequence with its context. The CDR3 covers 13 residues. The germline gives CDR1 SQVTM, CDR2 ANQGSEA. After removal of 7 bases from V and 6 bases from J, the junction contained 10 bases not matched to a gene. This entry belongs to a study of blood T cell repertoires in COVID-19. In the study overall: COVID-19 samples, acute and convalescent, were from the United States, Italy and Spain. In each case, the material was cDNA or gDNA derived from T cells, B-cell-depleted T cells, or PBMCs.

How the authors handled the data: Using reference gene primer amplification, nucleated cell counts were estimated. Here immunoSEQ multiplex PCR was the method, and the copy in TCRdb shows in-frame clones only, minus some. V, J and clone size were drawn from that table, and D and trimming were deduced from the DNA. The table includes 300,000 to 450,000 clones, 87% detected once. Sequencing was performed on peripheral blood. The source is a woman between 25 and 40 years old with COVID-19, enrolled during active disease. This chain joins TRBV29-1 and TRBJ2-7; 9 positions match TRBD2. In DNA form, the CDR3 reads TGCAGCGCCCGGACTAGCGAGGGCTCCGAGCAGTACTTC. This gives the protein CSARTSEGSEQYF.